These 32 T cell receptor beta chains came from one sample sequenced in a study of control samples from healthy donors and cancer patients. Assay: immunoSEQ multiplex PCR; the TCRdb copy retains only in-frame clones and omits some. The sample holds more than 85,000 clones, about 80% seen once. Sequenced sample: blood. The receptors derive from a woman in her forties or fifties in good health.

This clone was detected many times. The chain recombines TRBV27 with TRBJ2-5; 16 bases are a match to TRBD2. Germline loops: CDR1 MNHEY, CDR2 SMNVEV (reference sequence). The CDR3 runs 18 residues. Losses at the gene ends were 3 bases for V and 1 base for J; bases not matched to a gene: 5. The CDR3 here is CASSLGLAGGPGQETQYF. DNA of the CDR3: TGTGCCAGCAGTTTGGGACTAGCGGGGGGGCCCGGCCAAGAGACCCAGTACTTC.

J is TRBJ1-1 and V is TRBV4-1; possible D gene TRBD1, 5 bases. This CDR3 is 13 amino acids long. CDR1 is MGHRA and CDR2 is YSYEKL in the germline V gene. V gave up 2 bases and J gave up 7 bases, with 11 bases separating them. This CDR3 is CASSQQPRGEAFF. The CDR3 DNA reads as TGCGCCAGCAGCCAACAGCCGAGGGGTGAAGCTTTCTTT.

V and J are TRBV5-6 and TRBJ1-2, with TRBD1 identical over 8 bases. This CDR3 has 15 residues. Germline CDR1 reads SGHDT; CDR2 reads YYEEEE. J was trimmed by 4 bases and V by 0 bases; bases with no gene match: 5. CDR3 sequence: CASSLGGQGSYGYTF. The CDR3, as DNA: TGTGCCAGCAGCTTGGGAGGACAGGGTTCCTATGGCTACACCTTC.

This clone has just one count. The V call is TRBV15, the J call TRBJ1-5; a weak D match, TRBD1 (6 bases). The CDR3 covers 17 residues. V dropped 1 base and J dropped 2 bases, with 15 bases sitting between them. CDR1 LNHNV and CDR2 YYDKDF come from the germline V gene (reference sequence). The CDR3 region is CATSRGVRGGGNQPQHF. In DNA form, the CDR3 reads TGTGCCACCAGCAGAGGCGTAAGGGGGGGAGGCAATCAGCCCCAGCATTTT. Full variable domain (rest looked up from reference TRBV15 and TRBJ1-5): DAMVIQNPRYQVTQFGKPVTLSCSQTLNHNVMYWYQQKSSQAPKLLFHYYDKDFNNEADTPDNFQSRRPNTSFCFLDIRSPGLGDTAMYLCATSRGVRGGGNQPQHFGDGTRLSIL.

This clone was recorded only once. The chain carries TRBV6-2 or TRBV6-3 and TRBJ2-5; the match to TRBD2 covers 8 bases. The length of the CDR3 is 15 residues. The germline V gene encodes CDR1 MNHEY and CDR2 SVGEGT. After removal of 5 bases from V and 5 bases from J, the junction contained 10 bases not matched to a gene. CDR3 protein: CASSQSGGRGETQYF. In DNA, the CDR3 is TGTGCCAGCAGTCAAAGCGGGGGCCGGGGCGAGACCCAGTACTTC.

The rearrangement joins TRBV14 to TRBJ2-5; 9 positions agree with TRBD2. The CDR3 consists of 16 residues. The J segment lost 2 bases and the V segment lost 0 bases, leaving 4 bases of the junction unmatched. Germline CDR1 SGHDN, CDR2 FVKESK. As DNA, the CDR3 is TGTGCCAGCAGCCAAGAGAGGCTAGCGGGACAAGAGACCCAGTACTTC. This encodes CASSQERLAGQETQYF.

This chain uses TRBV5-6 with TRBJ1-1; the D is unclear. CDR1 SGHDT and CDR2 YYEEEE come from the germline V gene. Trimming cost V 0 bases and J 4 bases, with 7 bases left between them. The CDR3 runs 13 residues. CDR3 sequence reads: CASSLEPSTEAFF. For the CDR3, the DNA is TGTGCCAGCAGCTTGGAGCCCAGCACTGAAGCTTTCTTT.

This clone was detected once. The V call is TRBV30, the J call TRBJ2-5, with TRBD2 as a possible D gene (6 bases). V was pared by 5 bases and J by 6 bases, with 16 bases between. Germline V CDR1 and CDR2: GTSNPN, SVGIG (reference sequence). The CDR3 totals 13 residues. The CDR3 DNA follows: TGTGCCTGGCAGTTGTCGGGAGCGAAGACCCAGTACTTC. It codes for CAWQLSGAKTQYF.

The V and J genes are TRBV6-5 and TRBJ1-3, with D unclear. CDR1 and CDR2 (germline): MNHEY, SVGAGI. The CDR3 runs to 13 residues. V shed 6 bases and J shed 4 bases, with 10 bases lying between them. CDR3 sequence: CASSLPGGNTIYF. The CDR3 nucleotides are TGTGCCAGCAGCTTACCCGGCGGAAACACCATATATTTT.

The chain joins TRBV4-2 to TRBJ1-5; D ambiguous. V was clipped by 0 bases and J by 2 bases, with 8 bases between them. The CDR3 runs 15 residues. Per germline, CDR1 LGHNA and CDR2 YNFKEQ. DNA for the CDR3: TGTGCCAGCAGCCAAGACAGGTTTGGCAATCAGCCCCAGCATTTT. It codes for CASSQDRFGNQPQHF.

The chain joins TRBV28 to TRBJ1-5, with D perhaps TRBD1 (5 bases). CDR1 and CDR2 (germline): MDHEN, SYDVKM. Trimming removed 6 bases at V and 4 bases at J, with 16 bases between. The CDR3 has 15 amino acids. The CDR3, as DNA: TGTGCCAGCAGCCTACGCGGCGGGGCGAATCAGCCCCAGCATTTT. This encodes CASSLRGGANQPQHF.

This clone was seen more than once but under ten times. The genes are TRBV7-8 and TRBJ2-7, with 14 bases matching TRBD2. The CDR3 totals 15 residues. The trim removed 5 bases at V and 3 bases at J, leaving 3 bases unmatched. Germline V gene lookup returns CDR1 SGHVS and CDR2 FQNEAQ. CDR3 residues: CASSIGTSGSYEQYF. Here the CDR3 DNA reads TGTGCCAGCAGCATCGGGACTAGCGGGAGCTACGAGCAGTACTTC.

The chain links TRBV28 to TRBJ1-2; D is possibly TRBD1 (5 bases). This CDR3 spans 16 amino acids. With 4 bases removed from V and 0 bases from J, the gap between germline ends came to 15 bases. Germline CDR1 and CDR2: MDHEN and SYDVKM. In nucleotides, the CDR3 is TGTGCCAGCAGTTCCAGTACGATGACAGCTAACTATGGCTACACCTTC. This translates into CASSSSTMTANYGYTF.

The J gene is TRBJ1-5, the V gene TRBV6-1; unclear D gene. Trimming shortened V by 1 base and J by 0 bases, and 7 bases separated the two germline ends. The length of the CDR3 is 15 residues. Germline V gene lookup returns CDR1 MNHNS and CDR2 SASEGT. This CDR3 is CASSEGLNSNQPQHF. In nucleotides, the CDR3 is TGTGCCAGCAGTGAAGGACTGAATAGCAATCAGCCCCAGCATTTT.

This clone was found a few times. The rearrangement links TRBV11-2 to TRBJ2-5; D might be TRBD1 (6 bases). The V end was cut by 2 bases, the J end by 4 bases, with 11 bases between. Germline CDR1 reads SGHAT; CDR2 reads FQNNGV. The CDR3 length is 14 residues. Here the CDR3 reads CASSLSGGRETQYF. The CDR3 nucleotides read TGTGCCAGCAGCTTAAGTGGGGGCCGAGAGACCCAGTACTTC.

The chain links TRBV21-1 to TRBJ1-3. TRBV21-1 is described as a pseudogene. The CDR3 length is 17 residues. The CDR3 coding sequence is TGTGCCAGCAGCAAAGTCCCGCTGGGAAGGGAAGGAAACACCATATATTTT. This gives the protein CASSKVPLGREGNTIYF.

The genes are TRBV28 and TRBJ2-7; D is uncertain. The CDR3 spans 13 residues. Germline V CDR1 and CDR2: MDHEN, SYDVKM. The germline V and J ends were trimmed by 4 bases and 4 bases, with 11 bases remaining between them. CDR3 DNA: TGTGCCAGCAGTTCCCCGTCGAAATACGAGCAGTACTTC. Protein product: CASSSPSKYEQYF.

The CDR3 loop reads CASTQENYGYTF. Written as DNA, the CDR3 is TGTGCCAGTACGCAGGAAAACTATGGCTACACCTTC. This chain uses TRBV19 with TRBJ1-2; D gene unclear. Per the germline V gene, CDR1 is LNHDA and CDR2 is SQIVND (reference sequence). V was cut by 7 bases and J by 2 bases, with 8 bases left in between. This CDR3 contains 12 residues.

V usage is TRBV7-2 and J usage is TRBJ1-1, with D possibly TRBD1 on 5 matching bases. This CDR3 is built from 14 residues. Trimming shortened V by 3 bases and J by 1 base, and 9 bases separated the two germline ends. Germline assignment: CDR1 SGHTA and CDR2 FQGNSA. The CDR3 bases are TGTGCCAGCAGCTTTCAGGGTGGGAACACTGAAGCTTTCTTT. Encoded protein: CASSFQGGNTEAFF.

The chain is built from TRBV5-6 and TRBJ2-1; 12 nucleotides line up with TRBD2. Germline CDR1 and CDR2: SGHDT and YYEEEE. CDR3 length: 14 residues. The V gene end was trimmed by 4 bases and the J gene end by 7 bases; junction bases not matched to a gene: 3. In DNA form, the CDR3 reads TGTGCCAGCAGCCTAGCGGGAGGGGATAATGAGCAGTTCTTC. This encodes CASSLAGGDNEQFF.

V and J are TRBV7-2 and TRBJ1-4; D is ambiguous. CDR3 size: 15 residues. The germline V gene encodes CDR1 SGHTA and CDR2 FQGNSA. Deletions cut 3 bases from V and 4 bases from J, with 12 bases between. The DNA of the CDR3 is TGTGCCAGCAGCTTTTCAGGCAGTGTTAATGAAAAACTGTTTTTT. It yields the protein CASSFSGSVNEKLFF.

The CDR3 sequence: CASSLGGKFNTEAFF. The CDR3 nucleotides are TGTGCCAGCAGCTTGGGGGGAAAGTTCAACACTGAAGCTTTCTTT. The V and J genes are TRBV5-4 and TRBJ1-1; D unresolved. Germline lookup yields CDR1 SGHNT and CDR2 YYREEE (reference sequence). The V and J ends lost 0 bases and 2 bases respectively, with 11 bases between them. The CDR3 has 15 amino acids. The full variable domain, rest sourced from reference TRBV5-4 and TRBJ1-1, is ETGVTQSPTHLIKTRGQQVTLRCSSQSGHNTVSWYQQALGQGPQFIFQYYREEENGRGNFPPRFSGLQFPNYSSELNVNALELDDSALYLCASSLGGKFNTEAFFGQGTRLTVV.

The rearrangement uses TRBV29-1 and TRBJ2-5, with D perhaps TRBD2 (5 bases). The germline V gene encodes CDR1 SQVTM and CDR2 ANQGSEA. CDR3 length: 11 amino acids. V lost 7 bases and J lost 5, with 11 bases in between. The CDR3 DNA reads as TGCAGCGCCGCTAGCACGGAGACCCAGTACTTC. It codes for CSAASTETQYF.

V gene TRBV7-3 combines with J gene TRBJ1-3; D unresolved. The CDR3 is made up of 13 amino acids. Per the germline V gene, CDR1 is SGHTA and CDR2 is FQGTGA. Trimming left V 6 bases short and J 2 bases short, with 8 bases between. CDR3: CASSRVAGNTIYF. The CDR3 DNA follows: TGTGCCAGCAGTAGGGTGGCTGGAAACACCATATATTTT.

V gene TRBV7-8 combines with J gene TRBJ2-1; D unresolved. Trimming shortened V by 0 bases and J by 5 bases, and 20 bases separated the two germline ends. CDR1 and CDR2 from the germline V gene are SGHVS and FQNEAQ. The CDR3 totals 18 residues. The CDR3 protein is CASSLALTSSALHNEQFF. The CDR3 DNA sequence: TGTGCCAGCAGCTTAGCGTTGACTTCCTCCGCCCTCCACAATGAGCAGTTCTTC. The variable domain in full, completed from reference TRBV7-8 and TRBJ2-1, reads GAGVSQSPRYKVAKRGQDVALRCDPISGHVSLFWYQQALGQGPEFLTYFQNEAQLDKSGLPSDRFFAERPEGSVSTLKIQRTQQEDSAVYLCASSLALTSSALHNEQFFGPGTRLTVL.

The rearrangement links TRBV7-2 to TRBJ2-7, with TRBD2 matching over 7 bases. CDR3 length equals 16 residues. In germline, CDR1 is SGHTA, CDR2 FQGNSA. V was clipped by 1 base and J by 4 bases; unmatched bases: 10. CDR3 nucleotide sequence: TGTGCCAGCAGCTTAGTGGGCGGGGGAAATTTTTACGAGCAGTACTTC. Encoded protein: CASSLVGGGNFYEQYF.

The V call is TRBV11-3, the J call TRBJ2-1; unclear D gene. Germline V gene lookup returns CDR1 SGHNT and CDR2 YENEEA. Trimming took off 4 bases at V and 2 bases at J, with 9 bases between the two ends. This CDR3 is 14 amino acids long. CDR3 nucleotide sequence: TGTGCCAGCAGCTCTTTGCCCCCCTACAATGAGCAGTTCTTC. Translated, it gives CASSSLPPYNEQFF.

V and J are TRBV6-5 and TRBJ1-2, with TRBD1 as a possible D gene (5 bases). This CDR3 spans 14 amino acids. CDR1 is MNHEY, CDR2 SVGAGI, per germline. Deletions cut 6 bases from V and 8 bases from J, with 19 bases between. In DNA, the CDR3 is TGTGCCAGCAGGACCTTGGGGCTTGCGGAAGGCTACACCTTC. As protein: CASRTLGLAEGYTF.

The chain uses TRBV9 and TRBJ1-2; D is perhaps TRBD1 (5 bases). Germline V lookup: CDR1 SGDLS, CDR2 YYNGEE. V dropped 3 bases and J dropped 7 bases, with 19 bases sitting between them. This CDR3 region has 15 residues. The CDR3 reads CASSGLVTGTGGYTF. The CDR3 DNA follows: TGTGCCAGCAGCGGATTGGTTACAGGTACCGGTGGCTACACCTTC.

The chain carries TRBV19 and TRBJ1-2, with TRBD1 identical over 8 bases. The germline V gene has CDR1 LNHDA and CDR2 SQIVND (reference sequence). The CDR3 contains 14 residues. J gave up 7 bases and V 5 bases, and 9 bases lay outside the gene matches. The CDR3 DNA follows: TGTGCCAGTAGTCGCCGACAGGGGCGATCTGGCTACACCTTC. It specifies CASSRRQGRSGYTF.

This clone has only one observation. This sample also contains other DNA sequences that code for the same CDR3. The CDR3 loop is CASSLVGRGLLLNTEAFF. The CDR3 nucleotides read TGTGCCAGCAGCTTAGTCGGGAGGGGGCTACTTCTGAACACTGAAGCTTTCTTT. V is TRBV11-2 and J is TRBJ1-1, with 7 positions matching TRBD1. This CDR3 contains 18 residues. Germline loops: CDR1 SGHAT, CDR2 FQNNGV. V lost 1 base to trimming and J lost 0 bases; unmatched junction nucleotides: 11.

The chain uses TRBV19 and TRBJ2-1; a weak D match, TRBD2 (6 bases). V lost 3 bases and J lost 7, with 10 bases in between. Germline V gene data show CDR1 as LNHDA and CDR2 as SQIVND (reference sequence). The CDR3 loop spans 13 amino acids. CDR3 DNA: TGTGCCAGTAGTATCTTAGGAGGGAATGAGCAGTTCTTC. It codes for CASSILGGNEQFF. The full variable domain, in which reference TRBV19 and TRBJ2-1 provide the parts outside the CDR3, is DGGITQSPKYLFRKEGQNVTLSCEQNLNHDAMYWYRQDPGQGLRLIYYSQIVNDFQKGDIAEGYSVSREKKESFPLTVTSAQKNPTAFYLCASSILGGNEQFFGPGTRLTVL.